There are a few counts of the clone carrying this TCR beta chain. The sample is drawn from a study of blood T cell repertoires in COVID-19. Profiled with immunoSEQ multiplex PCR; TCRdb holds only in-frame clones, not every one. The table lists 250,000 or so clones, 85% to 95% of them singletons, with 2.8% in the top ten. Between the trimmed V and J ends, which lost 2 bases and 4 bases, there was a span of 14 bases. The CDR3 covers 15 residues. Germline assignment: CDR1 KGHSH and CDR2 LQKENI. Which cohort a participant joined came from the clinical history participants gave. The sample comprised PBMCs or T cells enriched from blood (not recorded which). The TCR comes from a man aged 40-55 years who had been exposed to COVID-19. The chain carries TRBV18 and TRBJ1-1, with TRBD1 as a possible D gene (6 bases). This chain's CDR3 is CASSPTIQGVTEAFF. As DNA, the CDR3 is TGTGCCAGCTCACCAACTATACAGGGCGTCACTGAAGCTTTCTTT.